Reported below is one TCR beta chain. Assay used: immunoSEQ multiplex PCR; TCRdb lists only in-frame clones, some missing. The sample lists around 70,000 clones, around 90% occurring once. The entry originates in a study of T cell responses to AZD1222 COVID-19 vaccine. The CDR3 loop spans 15 amino acids. Trimming left V 0 bases short and J 9 bases short, with 12 bases between. Germline assignment: CDR1 SNHLY and CDR2 FYNNEI. This clonotype was sampled from an adult who received the MenACWY meningococcal vaccine as a control. The V gene is TRBV2, the J gene TRBJ1-6; no clear D. Material: peripheral blood, obtained 28 days after the second dose of the MenACWY control vaccine. The chain's CDR3 is CASSEAVRWGSPLHF. DNA of the CDR3: TGTGCCAGCAGTGAAGCCGTAAGGTGGGGTTCACCCCTCCACTTT.